This is a list of T cell receptor beta chains from one sample in a study of vaccination effects on CD4 cells after COVID-19. Their target antigens are unknown. TCRdb's table, derived via immunoSEQ multiplex PCR, lists solely in-frame clones and lacks some. The sample shows around 44,000 clones, more than 65% of them seen only once. Sequences were derived from CD4+ T cells from PBMCs cultured without peptide, sampled after COVID-19 vaccination. The source of these receptors is a human donor who had a prior SARS-CoV-2 infection. The CDR3 runs from the conserved cysteine through the conserved F or W. Each record gives: CDR3 length, clone size, J gene, D gene, V gene, CDR3 DNA, CDR3 protein. D genes are given only for firm matches. The size entry is marked missing in some rows and otherwise reads once, few, many or a size class.

17,-,TRBJ2-1,TRBD2,TRBV4-3,TGCGCCAGCAGCCAAGATCTTCCCGGGAGGACTTTGGATGAGCAGTTCTTC,CASSQDLPGRTLDEQFF
15,-,TRBJ2-7,TRBD1,TRBV18,TGTGCCAGCTCACAAACAGGGGTCCCCTCCTACGAGCAGTACTTC,CASSQTGVPSYEQYF
15,-,TRBJ2-1,-,TRBV2,TGTGCCAGCAGTGGCAGGGTGCGGTCCTACAATGAGCAGTTCTTC,CASSGRVRSYNEQFF
12,-,TRBJ2-7,-,TRBV2,TGTGCCAGCAAGCCCCGCTCCTACGAGCAGTACTTC,CASKPRSYEQYF
14,-,TRBJ2-3,-,TRBV24-1,TGTGCCACCAGTGGGACAGCCCTTGGGGATACGCAGTATTTT,CATSGTALGDTQYF
13,-,TRBJ2-7,-,TRBV18,TGTGCCAGCTCACCAACTAAAGACTACGAGCAGTACTTC,CASSPTKDYEQYF
13,-,TRBJ1-5,-,TRBV30,TGTGCCTGGAACAGGGATGAATATCAGCCCCAGCATTTT,CAWNRDEYQPQHF
13,medium-sized,TRBJ1-2,-,TRBV19,TGTGCCAGTATACAAGACGGGATGGTTGGCTACACCTTC,CASIQDGMVGYTF
15,-,TRBJ2-5,-,TRBV9,TGTGCCAGCAGCGTAGATACAGGGAGGGGAGAGACCCAGTACTTC,CASSVDTGRGETQYF
16,-,TRBJ2-3,TRBD2,TRBV5-4,TGTGCCAGCAGCCCCGGACTAGCGGGGGGCGGGGATACGCAGTATTTT,CASSPGLAGGGDTQYF
15,-,TRBJ1-2,-,TRBV11-2,TGTGCCAGCCCACTAACTCGGAGCCCTAACTATGGCTACACCTTC,CASPLTRSPNYGYTF
14,few,TRBJ2-1,-,TRBV6-2/TRBV6-3,TGTGCCAGCAGTTACTCGATGACGGGGCCGGTGCAGTTCTTC,CASSYSMTGPVQFF
15,-,TRBJ1-3,-,TRBV28,TGTGCCAGCAACTTGGGGGGGGCGTCTGGAAACACCATATATTTT,CASNLGGASGNTIYF
13,-,TRBJ1-4,-,TRBV19,TGTGCGAGTGGGGGGACAATCAATGAAAAACTGTTTTTT,CASGGTINEKLFF
14,-,TRBJ2-3,TRBD1,TRBV18,TGTGCCAGCTCACTTGGGACAGGCACAGATACGCAGTATTTT,CASSLGTGTDTQYF
15,once,TRBJ2-5,TRBD2,TRBV10-3,TGTGCCATCAGTGACGGGCGGGAGGCCCAAGAGACCCAGTACTTC,CAISDGREAQETQYF
14,once,TRBJ2-7,-,TRBV18,TGTGCCAGCTCACCTATCGCCGGTCTGGGCGAGCAGTACTTC,CASSPIAGLGEQYF
17,-,TRBJ1-5,-,TRBV15,TGTGCCACCAGCAGCCACCTTGGGACGCCTGCGAATCAGCCCCAGCATTTT,CATSSHLGTPANQPQHF
16,-,TRBJ2-2,-,TRBV18,TGTGCCAGCTCACCAAAGCAGGGGACGAACACCGGGGAGCTGTTTTTT,CASSPKQGTNTGELFF
15,-,TRBJ2-1,-,TRBV5-4,TGTGCCAGCAGCTTGGTTCCCCGACAGGCTGATGAGCAGTTCTTC,CASSLVPRQADEQFF
13,few,TRBJ1-2,TRBD1,TRBV6-5,TGTGCCAGCAGACTCACAGGGGGCCTTGGCTACACCTTC,CASRLTGGLGYTF
12,-,TRBJ1-5,-,TRBV7-2,TGTGCCAGCAGCTCCTTGGGTTGGCCCCAGCATTTT,CASSSLGWPQHF
15,few,TRBJ2-5,TRBD2,TRBV5-4,TGTGCCAGCAGCCCTCTGGGCGGGGGGGCCCAGACCCAGTACTTC,CASSPLGGGAQTQYF
13,-,TRBJ2-7,TRBD1,TRBV27,TGTGCCAGCAGCAGGGGACAGGGTAATGAGCAGTACTTC,CASSRGQGNEQYF
16,-,TRBJ2-7,TRBD1,TRBV3-1/TRBV3-2,TGTGCCAGCAGCCAACCGACAGGGACCCCCTCCTACGAGCAGTACTTC,CASSQPTGTPSYEQYF
13,-,TRBJ1-3,-,TRBV12-3/TRBV12-4,TGTGCCAGCATGAGGGGGTCTGGAAACACCATATATTTT,CASMRGSGNTIYF
15,-,TRBJ1-4,-,TRBV5-1,TGCGCCAGCAGGATTGCTGTGGGTGGAAATGAAAAACTGTTTTTT,CASRIAVGGNEKLFF
17,-,TRBJ1-6,-,TRBV6-4,TGTGCCAGCAGCGCATACTCCAGGGGCTCCTATAATTCACCCCTCCACTTT,CASSAYSRGSYNSPLHF
14,once,TRBJ1-1,TRBD1,TRBV2,TGTGCCAGCAGTGACGACAGGGGCTTTACTGAAGCTTTCTTT,CASSDDRGFTEAFF
14,-,TRBJ1-1,-,TRBV18,TGTGCCAGCTCACCAAACGGGGGGAACACTGAAGCTTTCTTT,CASSPNGGNTEAFF
17,-,TRBJ2-1,TRBD2,TRBV30,TGTGCCTGGAGTCCAACACGGCGGGGGGCGAGATACAATGAGCAGTTCTTC,CAWSPTRRGARYNEQFF